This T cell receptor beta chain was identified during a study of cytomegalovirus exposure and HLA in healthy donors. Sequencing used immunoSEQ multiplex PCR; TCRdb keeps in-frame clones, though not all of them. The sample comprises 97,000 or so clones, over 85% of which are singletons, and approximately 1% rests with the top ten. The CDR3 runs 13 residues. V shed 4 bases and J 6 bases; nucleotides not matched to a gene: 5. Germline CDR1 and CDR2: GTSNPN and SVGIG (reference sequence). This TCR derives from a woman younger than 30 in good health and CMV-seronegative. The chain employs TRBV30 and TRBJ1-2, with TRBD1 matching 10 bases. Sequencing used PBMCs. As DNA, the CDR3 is TGTGCCTGGAAAGGAGGACAGGGGGATGGCTACACCTTC. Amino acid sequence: CAWKGGQGDGYTF.